These T cell receptor beta chains were read from a single sample in a study of blood T cell repertoires in COVID-19. Using immunoSEQ multiplex PCR, the repertoire was profiled, and TCRdb retains in-frame clones only, with some absent. The sample includes 250,000 to 300,000 clones, roughly 90% of them seen just once. Material: peripheral blood. These receptors originate from a woman under 40 with active or convalescent COVID-19. The conserved cysteine and the conserved F or W are not part of the CDR3 here.

>TRBJ1-5|TRBV2
ASSAGQGSNQPQH
>TRBJ1-5|TRBV3-1/TRBV3-2
ASSQAGEDQPQH
>TRBJ1-2|TRBV4-2
ASSQDQGNRGYT
>TRBJ1-2|TRBV5-1
ASSLDRGSSGYT
>TRBJ2-3|TRBV9
ASSRGGGGTDTQY
>TRBJ2-1|TRBV27
ASSLDGGGYNEQF
>TRBJ1-1|TRBV29-1
SAWTKLAAGEAF
>TRBJ1-6|TRBV13
ASSFQSPRNSPLH
>TRBJ2-1|TRBV29-1
SVDGTSINEQF
>TRBJ1-6|TRBV6-1
ASSARRWGGYNSPLH
>TRBJ1-5|TRBV6-6
ASSTGGGNQPQH
>TRBJ1-1|TRBV5-8
ASSLLRAEAF
>TRBJ2-1|TRBV7-2
ASSLMAQRGEQF
>TRBJ1-5|TRBV21-1
ASSGDGAGGPKH
>TRBJ1-5|TRBV7-8
ASSRDRFGGNQPQH
>TRBJ2-7|TRBV5-5
ASSFSSSSYEQY
>TRBJ2-7|TRBV27
ASSFTPFSYEQY
>TRBJ1-6|TRBV4-1
ASSQGALNYNSPLH
>TRBJ1-1|TRBV6-5
ASRFGQGYTEAF
>TRBJ2-1|TRBV6-5
ASSYGGGPAYNEQF
>TRBJ1-1|TRBV5-1
ASSLAEHTEAF
>TRBJ2-3|TRBV13
ASSSKQGKVSTDTQY
>TRBJ2-3|TRBV5-4
ASSLVANRGDTQY
>TRBJ2-7|TRBV30
AWSQGVYEQY
>TRBJ2-7|TRBV5-5
ASSSSGGLYEQY
>TRBJ1-1|TRBV5-1
ASSLGGSPEAF
>TRBJ2-3|TRBV9
ASSLHRGPSTDTQY
>TRBJ1-2|TRBV6-1
ASSAGQGQGYT
>TRBJ1-5|TRBV11-2
ASNKDRGLDQPQH
>TRBJ2-4|TRBV28
ASSPVGGEGGNIQY
>TRBJ1-5|TRBV4-2
ASSSNIGTGGSNQPQH
>TRBJ1-5|TRBV2
ASRGPSPQPQH
>TRBJ1-1|TRBV18
ASSPEGAGTEAF
>TRBJ1-2|TRBV6-2/TRBV6-3
ASSRQGPGQGGYT
>TRBJ1-4|TRBV7-2
ASSLGGSNEKLF
>TRBJ2-4|TRBV12-3/TRBV12-4
ASSQQGKNIQY
>TRBJ2-1|TRBV9
ASAATGGLSYNEQF
>TRBJ2-7|TRBV9
ASSVAFGSYEQY
>TRBJ1-5|TRBV10-2
ASSELQGSNQPQH
>TRBJ1-4|TRBV5-1
ASSLGSEKLF
>TRBJ1-1|TRBV6-5
ASSPDSLNTEAF
>TRBJ2-7|TRBV7-2
ASSPQTYEQY
>TRBJ2-5|TRBV5-1
ASSLGVGGQETQY
>TRBJ1-3|TRBV5-1
ASSAGGGTIY
>TRBJ2-3|TRBV7-3
ASSGYTGGGTQY